This T cell receptor (beta chain) was observed in a study of identical twins. Points from the study as a whole: Weaker excess sharing between twins was seen in beta out-of-frame sequences.

The V gene lost 1 base and the J gene lost 2 bases, with 11 bases spanning the gap. Germline CDR1 SGHVS, CDR2 FNYEAQ. The CDR3 covers 15 residues. As regards this clonotype: The antigen remains undetermined.

From the 5' RACE reads, TCRdb called clonotypes with MiXCR, one entry per CDR3 protein. The sample records hundreds of thousands of distinct CDR3 sequences, approximately 24% being singletons. Healthy Caucasian individuals made up all the donors. The same data also contributed to another study, on T cells expressing NK-cell markers. That report notes: Several experiments employed an anti-gamma-delta TCR antibody to confine sorting to alpha-beta TCR T cells.

This chain uses TRBV7-6 with TRBJ2-5; D is uncertain. Material: CD4+ T cells sorted from blood. The clonotype originates from a woman between 18 and 29 years old in good health. This CDR3 reads CASSLVGGDQETQYF. The DNA of the CDR3 is TGTGCCAGCAGCTTAGTCGGTGGGGATCAAGAGACCCAGTACTTC.